The 9 T cell receptor beta chains in this list originate from one sample, sequenced in a study of blood T cell repertoires in COVID-19. Data came from immunoSEQ multiplex PCR; TCRdb stores just in-frame clones and leaves some out. The table includes about 350,000 clones, around 90% detected once. Sequencing was performed on peripheral blood. These receptors came from an older woman with COVID-19, enrolled during active disease.

This clone was recorded a few times. The chain carries TRBV6-5 and TRBJ1-6, with D possibly matching TRBD1 (6 bases). Germline CDR1 reads MNHEY; CDR2 reads SVGAGI. CDR3 length equals 16 residues. V dropped 4 bases and J dropped 9 bases, with 19 bases sitting between them. The CDR3 loop reads CASSFSGTMAASPLHF. The CDR3 region has the DNA TGTGCCAGCAGTTTCTCCGGGACAATGGCTGCTTCACCCCTCCACTTT.

The CDR3 sequence: CASSLVGQSNTEAFF. Written as DNA, the CDR3 is TGTGCCAGCAGCTTGGTGGGACAGTCGAACACTGAAGCTTTCTTT. The chain joins TRBV5-6 to TRBJ1-1, with 7 nucleotides matching TRBD1. Germline trimming cut 0 bases from V and 1 base from J; bases unmatched to any gene: 3. CDR3 size: 15 residues. Germline V lookup: CDR1 SGHDT, CDR2 YYEEEE. The full variable domain, its missing parts supplied by reference TRBV5-6 and TRBJ1-1, is DAGVTQSPTHLIKTRGQQVTLRCSPKSGHDTVSWYQQALGQGPQFIFQYYEEEERQRGNFPDRFSGHQFPNYSSELNVNALLLGDSALYLCASSLVGQSNTEAFFGQGTRLTVV.

The rearrangement uses TRBV2 and TRBJ2-1; the match to TRBD2 covers 12 bases. Germline values: CDR1 SNHLY, CDR2 FYNNEI. Trimming cost V 5 bases and J 0 bases; bases outside gene matches: 5. There are 17 residues in the CDR3. The CDR3 region is CASSRTSGASSYNEQFF. Here the CDR3 DNA reads TGTGCCAGCAGTCGGACTAGCGGGGCAAGCTCCTACAATGAGCAGTTCTTC.

V usage is TRBV5-5 and J usage is TRBJ2-7; 12 positions agree with TRBD1. Per the germline V gene, CDR1 is SGHKS and CDR2 is YYEKEE (reference sequence). V trimming: 4 bases; J trimming: 3 bases; junction bases outside the gene matches: 5. The CDR3 consists of 15 residues. CDR3 in DNA: TGTGCCAGCAGCCCTGGGACAGGGGGCAGCTACGAGCAGTACTTC. Translating it yields CASSPGTGGSYEQYF.

The V gene is TRBV6-4, the J gene TRBJ1-6, with 7 bases fitting TRBD1. Per germline, CDR1 MRHNA and CDR2 SNTAGT. The trim removed 8 bases at V and 3 bases at J, leaving 1 base unmatched. This CDR3 is 13 amino acids long. Here the CDR3 DNA reads TGTGCCAGCGGGACAGACTATAATTCACCCCTCCACTTT. Translation: CASGTDYNSPLHF.

The chain recombines TRBV5-1 with TRBJ1-2, with a weak D call TRBD1 (5 bases). The CDR3 totals 14 residues. CDR1 is SGHRS and CDR2 is YFSETQ in the germline V gene. With 4 bases removed from V and 4 bases from J, the gap between germline ends came to 14 bases. CDR3 amino acids: CASSPAGRFYGYTF. Written as DNA, the CDR3 is TGCGCCAGCAGCCCTGCGGGACGCTTCTATGGCTACACCTTC.

The J gene is TRBJ1-4, the V gene TRBV11-1, with unresolved D. The germline CDR1 and CDR2 sequences are SGHAT and FQDESV (reference sequence). The V end was cut by 3 bases, the J end by 5 bases, with 13 bases between. The CDR3 runs 15 residues. CDR3: CASSFPGGPNEKLFF. The CDR3 DNA follows: TGTGCCAGCAGCTTCCCGGGAGGACCCAATGAAAAACTGTTTTTT.

The rearrangement links TRBV6-2 or TRBV6-3 to TRBJ1-1; 9 positions agree with TRBD1. This CDR3 has 16 residues. The germline V gene has CDR1 MNHEY and CDR2 SVGEGT. J was trimmed by 1 base and V by 2 bases; bases with no gene match: 5. The CDR3: CASSYPQGAPNTEAFF. As DNA, the CDR3 is TGTGCCAGCAGTTACCCACAGGGGGCGCCGAACACTGAAGCTTTCTTT.

The sample holds one count of this clone. The chain employs TRBV5-1 and TRBJ2-1; D gene ambiguous. Germline V gene lookup returns CDR1 SGHRS and CDR2 YFSETQ. Trimming cost V 4 bases and J 7 bases, with 9 bases left between them. The CDR3 is made up of 12 amino acids. CDR3 residues: CASSRDANEQFF. Written as DNA, the CDR3 is TGCGCCAGCAGCCGCGATGCGAATGAGCAGTTCTTC.